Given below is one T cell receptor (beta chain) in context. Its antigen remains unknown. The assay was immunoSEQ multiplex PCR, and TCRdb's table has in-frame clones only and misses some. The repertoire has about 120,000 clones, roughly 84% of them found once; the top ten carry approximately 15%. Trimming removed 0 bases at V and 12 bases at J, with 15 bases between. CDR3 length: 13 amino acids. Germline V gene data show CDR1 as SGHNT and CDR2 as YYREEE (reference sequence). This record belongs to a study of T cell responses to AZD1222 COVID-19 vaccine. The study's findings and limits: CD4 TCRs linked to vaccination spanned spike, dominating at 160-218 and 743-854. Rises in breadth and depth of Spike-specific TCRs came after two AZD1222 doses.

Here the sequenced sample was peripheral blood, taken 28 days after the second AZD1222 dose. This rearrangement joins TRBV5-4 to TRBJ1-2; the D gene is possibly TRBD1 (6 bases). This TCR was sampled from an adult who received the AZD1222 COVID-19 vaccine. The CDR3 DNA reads TGTGCCAGCAGCTTGGACAGGGAAACTTTCCACACCTTC. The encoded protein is CASSLDRETFHTF.